The TCR beta chain under discussion was sequenced for a study of T cell repertoires in cytomegalovirus infection. The overall study: Carrying CMV and the relevant HLA type showed in public TCR beta signatures. Study conclusions and caveats: Across the ex vivo response, the dominant clonotypes were HLA-C-restricted CMV-specific TCR beta clonotypes. Totalled public TCR beta family frequency picked out people who carried CMV plus the relevant HLA.

The germline gives CDR1 DFQATT, CDR2 SNEGSKA (reference sequence). The CDR3 covers 15 residues. With 4 bases removed from V and 0 bases from J, the gap between germline ends came to 10 bases. This clonotype came up a few times. Its antigen remains unidentified. MiXCR, run by TCRdb on the reads, gives a single entry per CDR3 protein. This table has more than 150,000 distinct CDR3 sequences, approximately 19% appearing once. Sequenced: PBMCs. The chain joins TRBV20-1 to TRBJ1-6, with a possible D match to TRBD1 (5 bases). The TCR comes from a human donor in good health (CMV status not recorded). Some clones in this sample may be carry-over from other donors' samples. The CDR3 coding sequence is TGCAGTGCTACCCGACAGAGCTCCTATAATTCACCCCTCCACTTT. Translating it yields CSATRQSSYNSPLHF.